This T cell receptor beta chain stems from a study of cytomegalovirus exposure and HLA in healthy donors. The PCR had 60 Vbeta and 13 Jbeta primers. Here immunoSEQ multiplex PCR was the method, and the copy in TCRdb shows in-frame clones only, minus some. The sample has some 150,000 clones; approximately 77% are singletons. The CDR3 consists of 11 residues. The germline V gene has CDR1 SGHNT and CDR2 YENEEA. V lost 4 bases to trimming and J lost 10 bases, with 8 bases between them. This chain links TRBV11-3 with TRBJ2-1; D is unresolved. This receptor was obtained from a man aged 25-45 years in good health and CMV-seropositive. The sample was PBMCs. The CDR3 DNA sequence: TGTGCCAGCAGCTCCGTCGGGGAGCAGTTCTTC. Protein sequence: CASSSVGEQFF.